These T cell receptor beta chains were read from a single sample in a study of T cell responses to AZD1222 COVID-19 vaccine. Clones were read by immunoSEQ multiplex PCR, and TCRdb kept only the in-frame ones, dropping some. This table has about 180,000 clones, roughly nine tenths appearing once. Specimen: peripheral blood, collected on day 0 of AZD1222 vaccination. The receptors were gathered from an adult in good health. Each CDR3 is given with its conserved first and last residue. The D gene is left open where the match is weak. Expanded clones get a size class; other rows say once, few or many, or leave the size out.

>TRBV19|-|TRBJ1-3|-
TGTGCCAGTAGTAAACCGGACTCTGGAAACACCATATATTTT
CASSKPDSGNTIYF
>TRBV5-6|-|TRBJ2-5|-
TGTGCCAGCAGCTTGGCCGGCGTCTCAGGGTGGGCCCGGGAGACCCAGTACTTC
CASSLAGVSGWARETQYF
>TRBV27|TRBD1|TRBJ1-6|-
TGTGCCAGCAGCCTGGGACAGTATTCACCCCTCCACTTT
CASSLGQYSPLHF
>TRBV24-1|-|TRBJ2-1|-
TGTGCCACCAGGGGGGGACAGTACAATGAGCAGTTCTTC
CATRGGQYNEQFF
>TRBV4-1|-|TRBJ2-3|-
TGCGCCAGCAGCCATAATAAGGGGACAGATACGCAGTATTTT
CASSHNKGTDTQYF
>TRBV6-5|TRBD1|TRBJ2-5|-
TGTGCCAGCACGGACAGGGAAGACCAGTACTTC
CASTDREDQYF
>TRBV7-3|-|TRBJ2-6|-
TGTGCCAGCAGCTTACTCGGCAGGGCTGGGGCCAACGTCCTGACTTTC
CASSLLGRAGANVLTF
>TRBV27|TRBD1|TRBJ2-2|once
TGTGCCAGCAAGGAGGACAGGGTTAACACCGGGGAGCTGTTTTTT
CASKEDRVNTGELFF
>TRBV12-3/TRBV12-4|-|TRBJ2-7|-
TGTGCCAGCAGTCCAGGGTTATCCTACGAGCAGTACTTC
CASSPGLSYEQYF
>TRBV14|-|TRBJ1-2|-
TGTGCCAGCAGCCAAGATCCGGCAGCCTACTATGGCTACACCTTC
CASSQDPAAYYGYTF
>TRBV4-1|TRBD1|TRBJ2-3|-
TGCGCCAGTGCACAGGGGAACACAGATACGCAGTATTTT
CASAQGNTDTQYF
>TRBV7-2|-|TRBJ2-1|-
TGTGCCAGCAGCCTGGGTATAGGGGTGTACAATGAGCAGTTCTTC
CASSLGIGVYNEQFF
>TRBV19|-|TRBJ1-4|-
TGTGCCAGTCGACACACGGGTACTAATGAAAAACTGTTTTTT
CASRHTGTNEKLFF
>TRBV13|TRBD2|TRBJ2-7|-
TGTGCCAGCAGCCGGGACTACTCCTACGAGCAGTACTTC
CASSRDYSYEQYF
>TRBV19|-|TRBJ1-5|-
TGTGCCAGTACCATGGGGGGGCCGGGGACCCAGCATTTT
CASTMGGPGTQHF
>TRBV28|TRBD1|TRBJ2-7|-
TGTGCCAGCACCGACCGGGACAGTATCTACGAGCAGTACTTC
CASTDRDSIYEQYF
>TRBV30|TRBD2|TRBJ2-2|-
TGTGCCTGGAGAGATCGGACTAGCGGGGACACCGGGGAGCTGTTTTTT
CAWRDRTSGDTGELFF
>TRBV20-1|-|TRBJ1-1|-
TGCAGTGCTAGGCAGGCTTTCTTT
CSARQAFF
>TRBV27|-|TRBJ2-5|-
TGTGCCAGCAGTCCATTCGAACAAGAGACCCAGTACTTC
CASSPFEQETQYF
>TRBV18|-|TRBJ2-3|-
TGTGCCAGCTCACCAGAGGGGTCTAGCACAGATACGCAGTATTTT
CASSPEGSSTDTQYF
>TRBV30|-|TRBJ2-1|-
TGTGCCTGGAGTGTTCTGGTCAGCTCCTACAATGAGCAGTTCTTC
CAWSVLVSSYNEQFF
>TRBV4-2|TRBD2|TRBJ2-3|-
TGTGCCAGCAGCCAAGTCGCCCGACTAGCGGGGGGCGCCGACACAGATACGCAGTATTTT
CASSQVARLAGGADTDTQYF
>TRBV5-4|-|TRBJ1-1|once
TGTGCCAGCAGCTTGCCCACACGACCTGAAGCTTTCTTT
CASSLPTRPEAFF
>TRBV6-5|-|TRBJ2-7|-
TGTGCCAGCAGTTACGCACCGGGGTTGGACGAGCAGTACTTC
CASSYAPGLDEQYF
>TRBV2|TRBD1|TRBJ2-5|-
TGTGCCAGCACCTGGGGACAGCCGGCAGGAGAGACCCAGTACTTC
CASTWGQPAGETQYF
>TRBV7-8|-|TRBJ1-4|-
TGTGCCAGCGGGGCCGCCGGTCATAGTGAAAAACTGTTTTTT
CASGAAGHSEKLFF
>TRBV28|-|TRBJ1-3|-
TGTGCCAGCAGGGAAGCTAGGAAGAACACCATATATTTT
CASREARKNTIYF
>TRBV6-2/TRBV6-3|-|TRBJ1-5|-
TGTGCCAGCAGTTACCCGATCAGGGGTGGCAATCAGCCCCAGCATTTT
CASSYPIRGGNQPQHF
>TRBV19|-|TRBJ2-7|-
TGTGCCAGTAGTATGAGCGAATCCTACGAGCAGTACTTC
CASSMSESYEQYF
>TRBV9|-|TRBJ1-2|-
TGTGCCAGCAGCGGGACCTCAGGGCGAGCGTACTATGGCTACACCTTC
CASSGTSGRAYYGYTF
>TRBV5-1|TRBD1|TRBJ1-6|-
TGCGCCAGCAGCTCCGGGACAGCCAGCTCACCCCTCCACTTT
CASSSGTASSPLHF
>TRBV12-3/TRBV12-4|-|TRBJ1-1|-
TGTGCCAGCAGTTTCCAGGTACAGGAAGCTTTCTTT
CASSFQVQEAFF
>TRBV6-1|TRBD2|TRBJ2-1|-
TGTGCCAGCAGTGAACTAGCGGGGGTAAACAATGAGCAGTTCTTC
CASSELAGVNNEQFF
>TRBV27|TRBD1|TRBJ2-1|-
TGTGCCAGCAGTTCGAACCGGGACAGGGTCAATGAGCAGTTCTTC
CASSSNRDRVNEQFF
>TRBV2|TRBD2|TRBJ2-7|once
TGTGCCAGCAGTGGGAGCGGGGAGTCCTACGAGCAGTACTTC
CASSGSGESYEQYF
>TRBV19|TRBD1|TRBJ2-1|-
TGTGCCAGTAGTATAGATCTCGAGACAGGGGCTATGCCCTACGGTAAAAACAATGAGCAGTTCTTC
CASSIDLETGAMPYGKNNEQFF
>TRBV10-3|-|TRBJ1-5|-
TGTGCCATCAGTGTTGGGGGGGGTGGTGTCAATCAGCCCCAGCATTTT
CAISVGGGGVNQPQHF
>TRBV27|-|TRBJ1-1|-
TGTGCCAGCAGGCTGAAGAAGATAGTTAAAAACACTGAAGCTTTCTTT
CASRLKKIVKNTEAFF
>TRBV4-1|-|TRBJ1-1|-
TGCGCCAGCAGCCACGTTATGAGGCAGGGGAGGGACACTGAAGCTTTCTTT
CASSHVMRQGRDTEAFF
>TRBV18|TRBD1|TRBJ2-3|-
TGTGCCAGCTCGTATTGGGGTCCGGGACAGGGTACAGATACGCAGTATTTT
CASSYWGPGQGTDTQYF
>TRBV19|-|TRBJ1-2|-
TGTGCCAGTAGCCCCGGGGCAAACTATGGCTACACCTTC
CASSPGANYGYTF
>TRBV27|-|TRBJ1-2|-
TGTGCCAGCAGTTTATCGAACAGAGCAACTAACTATGGCTACACCTTC
CASSLSNRATNYGYTF
>TRBV6-5|-|TRBJ1-1|-
TGTGCCAGCAGTTACCGGGGAGGCGGAGCTTTCTTT
CASSYRGGGAFF
>TRBV2|-|TRBJ1-2|-
TGTGCCAGCACCCAGGCGCAGGAAGTCTATGGCTACACCTTC
CASTQAQEVYGYTF
>TRBV10-3|TRBD1|TRBJ1-1|-
TGTGCCACAAGGACAGGGAACACTGAAGCTTTCTTT
CATRTGNTEAFF
>TRBV10-3|TRBD2|TRBJ2-3|-
TGTGCCATCAGTCACCAGAAAGAGAGGCTAGCGGGGGGCCCTGCTAGCACAGATACGCAGTATTTT
CAISHQKERLAGGPASTDTQYF
>TRBV27|-|TRBJ2-6|-
TGTGCCAGCAGTTTAGGAAGCTCTGGGGCCAACGTCCTGACTTTC
CASSLGSSGANVLTF
>TRBV11-3|-|TRBJ2-2|-
TGTGCCAGCAGCCGGGGGCGGGGCTTCACCGGGGAGCTGTTTTTT
CASSRGRGFTGELFF
>TRBV5-1|TRBD1|TRBJ1-5|-
TGCGCCAGCAGCCCGGGACAGGGAGTGTCTGGACAGCCCCAGCATTTT
CASSPGQGVSGQPQHF
>TRBV15|TRBD1|TRBJ1-1|-
TGTGCCACCAGCCCTCGTGCAGGGGGGTATGGGACTGAAGCTTTCTTT
CATSPRAGGYGTEAFF
>TRBV14|TRBD1|TRBJ2-2|-
TGTGCCAGCAGCCGCCGACAGGGGAAGGCCACCGGGGAGCTGTTTTTT
CASSRRQGKATGELFF
>TRBV7-8|-|TRBJ1-5|-
TGTGCCAGCAGCTTAGGAGTGGCTAGCAATCAGCCCCAGCATTTT
CASSLGVASNQPQHF
>TRBV19|-|TRBJ1-5|-
TGTGCCAGTAGTATGGGGGGTGATCGGTATCAGCCCCAGCATTTT
CASSMGGDRYQPQHF
>TRBV27|-|TRBJ2-2|once
TGTGCCAGCAGTTTAATATCCGGAGGGGAGAACACCGGGGAGCTGTTTTTT
CASSLISGGENTGELFF
>TRBV7-8|TRBD1|TRBJ1-5|-
TGTGCCAGCAGCATCGACAGGGTGGGCAATCAGCCCCAGCATTTT
CASSIDRVGNQPQHF
>TRBV11-2|-|TRBJ1-4|once
TGTGCCAGCAGCTTAGAACCAGGGGCCCTACCCTTATCGGTTGAAAAACTGTTTTTT
CASSLEPGALPLSVEKLFF
>TRBV3-1/TRBV3-2|-|TRBJ1-2|-
TGTGCCAGCAGCCTAGCTTATCGCCGTCAGGGACCCAATGGCTACACCTTC
CASSLAYRRQGPNGYTF
>TRBV6-5|-|TRBJ1-1|-
TGTGCCAGCAGTTACGGGTGGGACACTGAAGCTTTCTTT
CASSYGWDTEAFF
>TRBV19|-|TRBJ1-5|once
TGTGCCAGTATTGCCAGGGCGGAGGGACAGCCCCAGCATTTT
CASIARAEGQPQHF
>TRBV7-3|-|TRBJ1-6|-
TGTGCCAGCAGCTCGACGGACAGAGGTGGGAGCCTCCACTTT
CASSSTDRGGSLHF